The clone carrying this T cell receptor (beta chain) has at least ten counts. Its antigen remains unknown. Authors of the study amplified TCR beta CDR3 regions from RNA transcripts. RT-PCR in the first round (using the HTBI primer set) targeted the TCR CDR3. TCRdb re-called the multiplex PCR reads with MiXCR, one entry per CDR3 protein. The top ten hold roughly 30% of the sample, which has about 640,000 distinct CDR3 sequences, around 21% seen once. This sample is drawn from a study of T cells in Graves' hyperthyroidism and ophthalmopathy. Germline CDR1 SGHTA, CDR2 FQGNSA. The V and J ends lost 5 bases and 3 bases, in that order; junction bases with no gene match: 7. This CDR3 has 15 amino acids. Findings of the study overall: The blood repertoire included most of the expanded thyroid clonotypes above 0.001.

The gene calls are TRBV7-2 and TRBJ2-5; TRBD2 matches 9 bases. This sequence was found in a man aged 30 to 39 with Graves' ophthalmopathy. The source material was blood. The CDR3 region has the DNA TGTGCCAGCAGCAAAGCCGGGACTAGCAAAGAGACCCAGTACTTC. Translating gives CASSKAGTSKETQYF.